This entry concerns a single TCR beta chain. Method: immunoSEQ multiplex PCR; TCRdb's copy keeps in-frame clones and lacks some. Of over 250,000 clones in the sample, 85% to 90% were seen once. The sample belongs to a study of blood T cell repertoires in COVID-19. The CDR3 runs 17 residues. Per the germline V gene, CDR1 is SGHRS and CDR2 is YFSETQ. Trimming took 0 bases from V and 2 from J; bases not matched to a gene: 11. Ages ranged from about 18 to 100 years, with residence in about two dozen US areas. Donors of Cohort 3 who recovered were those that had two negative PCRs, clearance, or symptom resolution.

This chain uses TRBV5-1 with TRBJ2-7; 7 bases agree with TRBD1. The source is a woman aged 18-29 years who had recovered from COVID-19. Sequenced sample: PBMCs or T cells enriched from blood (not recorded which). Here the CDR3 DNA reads TGCGCCAGCAGCTTGGAGTCAGGGACAGACCTACCCTACGAGCAGTACTTC. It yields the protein CASSLESGTDLPYEQYF.